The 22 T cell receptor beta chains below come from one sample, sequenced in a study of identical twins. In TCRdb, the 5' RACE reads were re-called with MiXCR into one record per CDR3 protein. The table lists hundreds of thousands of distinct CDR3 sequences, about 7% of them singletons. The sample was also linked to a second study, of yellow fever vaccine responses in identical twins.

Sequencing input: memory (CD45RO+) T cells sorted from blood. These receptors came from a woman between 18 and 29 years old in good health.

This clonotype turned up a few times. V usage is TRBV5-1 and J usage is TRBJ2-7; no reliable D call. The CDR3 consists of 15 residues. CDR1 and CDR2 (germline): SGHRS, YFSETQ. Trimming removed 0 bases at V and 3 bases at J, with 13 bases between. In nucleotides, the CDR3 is TGCGCCAGCAGCTTGGGGGGTCCGGCGGACTACGAGCAGTACTTC. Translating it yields CASSLGGPADYEQYF. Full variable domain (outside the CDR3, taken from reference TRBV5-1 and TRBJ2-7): KAGVTQTPRYLIKTRGQQVTLSCSPISGHRSVSWYQQTPGQGLQFLFEYFSETQRNKGNFPGRFSGRQFSNSRSEMNVSTLELGDSALYLCASSLGGPADYEQYFGPGTRLTVT.

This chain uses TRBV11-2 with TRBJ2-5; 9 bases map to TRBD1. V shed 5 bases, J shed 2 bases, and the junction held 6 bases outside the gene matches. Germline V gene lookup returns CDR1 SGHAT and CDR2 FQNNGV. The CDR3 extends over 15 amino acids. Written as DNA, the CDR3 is TGTGCCAGCAGCCGGGACAGGGTGAATCAAGAGACCCAGTACTTC. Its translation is CASSRDRVNQETQYF.

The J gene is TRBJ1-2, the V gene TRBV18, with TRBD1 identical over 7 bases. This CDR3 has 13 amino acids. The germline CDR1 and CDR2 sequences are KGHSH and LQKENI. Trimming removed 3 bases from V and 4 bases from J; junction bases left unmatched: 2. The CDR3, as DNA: TGTGCCAGCTCACCGGACAGGCTCTATGGCTACACCTTC. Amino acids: CASSPDRLYGYTF.

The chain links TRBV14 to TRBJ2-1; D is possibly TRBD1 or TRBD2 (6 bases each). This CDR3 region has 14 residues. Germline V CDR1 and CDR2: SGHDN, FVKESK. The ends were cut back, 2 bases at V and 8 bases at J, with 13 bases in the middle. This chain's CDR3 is CASSQPGASDEQFF. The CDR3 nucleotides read TGTGCCAGCAGCCAACCGGGGGCTTCGGATGAGCAGTTCTTC.

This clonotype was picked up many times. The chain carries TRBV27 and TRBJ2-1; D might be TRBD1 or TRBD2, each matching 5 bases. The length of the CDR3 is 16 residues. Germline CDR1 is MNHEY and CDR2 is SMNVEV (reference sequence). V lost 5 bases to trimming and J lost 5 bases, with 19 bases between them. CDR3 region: CASSAIAIGGHNEQFF. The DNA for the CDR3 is TGTGCCAGCAGTGCGATAGCGATTGGGGGACACAATGAGCAGTTCTTC.

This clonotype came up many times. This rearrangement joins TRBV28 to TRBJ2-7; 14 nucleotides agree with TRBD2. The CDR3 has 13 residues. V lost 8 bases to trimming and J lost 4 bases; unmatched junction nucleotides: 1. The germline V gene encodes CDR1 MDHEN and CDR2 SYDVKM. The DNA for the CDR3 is TGTGCCAGCGGGACTAGCGGGAGTTACGAGCAGTACTTC. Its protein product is CASGTSGSYEQYF.

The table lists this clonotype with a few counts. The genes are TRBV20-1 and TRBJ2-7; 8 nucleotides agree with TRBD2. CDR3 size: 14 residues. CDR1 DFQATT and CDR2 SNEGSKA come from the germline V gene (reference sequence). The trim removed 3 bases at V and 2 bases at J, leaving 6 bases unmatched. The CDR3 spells CSASRSGSAYEQYF. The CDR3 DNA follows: TGCAGTGCTAGTCGGAGCGGGAGTGCCTACGAGCAGTACTTC.

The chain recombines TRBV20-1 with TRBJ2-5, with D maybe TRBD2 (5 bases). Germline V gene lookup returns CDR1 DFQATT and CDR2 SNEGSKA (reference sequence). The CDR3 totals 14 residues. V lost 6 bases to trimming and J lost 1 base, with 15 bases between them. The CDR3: CSAFAGSGQETQYF. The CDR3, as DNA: TGCAGTGCCTTTGCGGGCAGTGGCCAAGAGACCCAGTACTTC.

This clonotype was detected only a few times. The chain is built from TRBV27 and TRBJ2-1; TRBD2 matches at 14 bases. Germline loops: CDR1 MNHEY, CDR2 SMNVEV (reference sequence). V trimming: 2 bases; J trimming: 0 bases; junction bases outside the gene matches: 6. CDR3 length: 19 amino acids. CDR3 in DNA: TGTGCCAGCAGTTTAGGACTAGCGGGGGGCCCCAGCTCCTACAATGAGCAGTTCTTC. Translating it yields CASSLGLAGGPSSYNEQFF.

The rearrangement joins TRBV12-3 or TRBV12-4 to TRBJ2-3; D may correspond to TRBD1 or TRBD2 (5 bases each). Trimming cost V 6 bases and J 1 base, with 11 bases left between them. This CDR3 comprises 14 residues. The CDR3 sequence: CASRGVLRTDTQYF. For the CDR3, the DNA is TGTGCCAGCAGGGGGGTCCTCCGCACAGATACGCAGTATTTT.

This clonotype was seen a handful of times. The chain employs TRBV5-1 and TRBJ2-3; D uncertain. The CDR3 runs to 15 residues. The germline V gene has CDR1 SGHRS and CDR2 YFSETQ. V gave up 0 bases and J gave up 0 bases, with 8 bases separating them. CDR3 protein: CASSLAGRSTDTQYF. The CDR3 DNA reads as TGCGCCAGCAGCTTGGCCGGACGGAGCACAGATACGCAGTATTTT.

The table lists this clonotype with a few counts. CDR3 sequence: CAIQQGASYEQYV. CDR3 DNA: TGTGCCATACAACAGGGGGCCTCCTACGAGCAGTACGTC. The chain combines TRBV10-3 with TRBJ2-7; 9 nucleotides agree with TRBD1. Losses at the gene ends were 9 bases for V and 0 bases for J; bases not matched to a gene: 3. The CDR3 is 13 residues long. The germline V gene encodes CDR1 ENHRY and CDR2 SYGVKD.

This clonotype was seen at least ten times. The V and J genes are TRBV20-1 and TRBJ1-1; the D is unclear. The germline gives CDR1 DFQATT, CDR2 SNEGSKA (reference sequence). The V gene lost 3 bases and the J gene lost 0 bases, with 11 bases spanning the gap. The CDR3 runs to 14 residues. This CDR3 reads CSARVPTMNTEAFF. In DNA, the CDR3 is TGCAGTGCTAGGGTACCGACCATGAACACTGAAGCTTTCTTT.

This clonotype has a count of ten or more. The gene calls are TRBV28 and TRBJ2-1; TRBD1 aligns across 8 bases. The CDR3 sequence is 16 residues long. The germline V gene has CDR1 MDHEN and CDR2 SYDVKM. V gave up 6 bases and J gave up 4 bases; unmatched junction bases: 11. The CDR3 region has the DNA TGTGCCAGCAGAGATAACGGACAGGGCTTGTACAATGAGCAGTTCTTC. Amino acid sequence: CASRDNGQGLYNEQFF.

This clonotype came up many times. CDR3 bases: TGTGCCACCAGCGGCAGACGAGGCACCGGGGAGCTGTTTTTT. As protein: CATSGRRGTGELFF. The V call is TRBV15, the J call TRBJ2-2; D is uncertain. The CDR3 is 14 amino acids. The germline CDR1 and CDR2 sequences are LNHNV and YYDKDF (reference sequence). Deletions cut 5 bases from V and 4 bases from J, with 11 bases between.

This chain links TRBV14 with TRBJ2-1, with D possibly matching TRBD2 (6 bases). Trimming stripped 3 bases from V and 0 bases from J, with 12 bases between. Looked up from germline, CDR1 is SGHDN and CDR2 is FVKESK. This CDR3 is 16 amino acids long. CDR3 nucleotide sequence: TGTGCCAGCAGCCAGTTATCGGGAGTCTCCTACAATGAGCAGTTCTTC. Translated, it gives CASSQLSGVSYNEQFF.

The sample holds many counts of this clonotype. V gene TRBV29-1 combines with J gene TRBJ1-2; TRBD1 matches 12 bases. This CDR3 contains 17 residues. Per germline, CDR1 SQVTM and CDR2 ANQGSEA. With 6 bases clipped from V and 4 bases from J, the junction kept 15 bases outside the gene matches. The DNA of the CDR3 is TGCAGCGTCCCCGCCGTGGGACAGGGGGCGAGAGGCTATGGCTACACCTTC. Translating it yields CSVPAVGQGARGYGYTF.

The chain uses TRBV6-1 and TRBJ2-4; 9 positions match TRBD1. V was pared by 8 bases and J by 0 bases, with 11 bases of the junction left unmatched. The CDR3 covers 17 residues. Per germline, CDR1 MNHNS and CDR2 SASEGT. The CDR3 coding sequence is TGTGCCAGCCTTGGGACAGGGAGATTACTAGCCAAAAACATTCAGTACTTC. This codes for CASLGTGRLLAKNIQYF.

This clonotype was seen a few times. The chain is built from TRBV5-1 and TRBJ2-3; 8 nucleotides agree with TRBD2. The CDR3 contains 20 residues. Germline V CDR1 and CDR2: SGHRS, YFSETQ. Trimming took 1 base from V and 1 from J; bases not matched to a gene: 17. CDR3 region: CASSLSSPSGPIQRTDTQYF. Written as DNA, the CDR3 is TGCGCCAGCAGCTTGTCGTCCCCTAGCGGGCCCATTCAACGCACAGATACGCAGTATTTT.

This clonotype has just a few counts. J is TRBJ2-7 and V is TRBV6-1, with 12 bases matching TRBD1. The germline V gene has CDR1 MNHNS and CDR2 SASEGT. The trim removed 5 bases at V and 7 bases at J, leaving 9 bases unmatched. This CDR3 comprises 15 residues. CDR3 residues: CASSLPGQGALEQYV. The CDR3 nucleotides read TGTGCCAGCAGTCTTCCGGGACAGGGGGCGCTTGAGCAGTACGTC.

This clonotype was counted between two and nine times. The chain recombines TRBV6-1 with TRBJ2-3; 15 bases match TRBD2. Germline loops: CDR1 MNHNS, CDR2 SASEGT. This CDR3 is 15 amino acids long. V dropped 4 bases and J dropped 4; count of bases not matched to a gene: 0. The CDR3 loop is CASSGTSGGADTQYF. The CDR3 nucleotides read TGTGCCAGCAGTGGGACTAGCGGGGGGGCAGATACGCAGTATTTT.

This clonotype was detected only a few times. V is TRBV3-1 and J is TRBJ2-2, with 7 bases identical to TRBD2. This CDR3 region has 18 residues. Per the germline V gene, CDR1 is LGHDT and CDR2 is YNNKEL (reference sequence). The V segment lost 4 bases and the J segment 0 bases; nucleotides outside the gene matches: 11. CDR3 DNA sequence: TGTGCCAGCAGCCCACCGTGGGGGGGGTCCTCGAACACCGGGGAGCTGTTTTTT. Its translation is CASSPPWGGSSNTGELFF.